This TCR beta chain was sequenced for a study of blood T cells in healthy people across ages. Together with a sample-barcoded 5' primer, a J-beta primer mix was included in a second PCR lasting about 6 to 12 cycles. TCRdb processed the 5' RACE reads anew with MiXCR; each CDR3 protein has one entry. The profile shows approximately 1.5 million distinct CDR3 sequences, approximately 32% of them singletons. The CDR3 contains 14 residues. The V gene's germline CDR1 is LGHDT and CDR2 YNNKEL (reference sequence). The V gene lost 3 bases and the J gene lost 2 bases, with 11 bases spanning the gap. RNA extraction gave at least 5 micrograms of total RNA per sample. As for this clonotype: What it binds is not known.

General observations from the study: Donors of long life had a larger count of naive CD4+ cells and greater diversity than aged donors.

Sequenced material: blood. The origin of this receptor is a woman aged 30 to 39 in good health. V gene TRBV3-1 combines with J gene TRBJ2-7, with D hard to call. The CDR3 DNA reads as TGTGCCAGCAGCCACATCGGTAACCCCTACGAGCAGTACTTC. Translating it yields CASSHIGNPYEQYF.